The sequence of this T cell receptor beta chain was determined in a study of T cell changes during pregnancy in multiple sclerosis. Measured with immunoSEQ multiplex PCR; TCRdb has only the in-frame clones, and not every one. The sample holds 75,000 to 100,000 clones, about nine tenths seen once. V lost 0 bases to trimming and J lost 7 bases, with 17 bases between them. CDR3 length: 16 amino acids. CDR1 is SGHRS, CDR2 YFSETQ, per germline. The chain employs TRBV5-1 and TRBJ1-5; D possibly corresponds to TRBD1 (5 bases). This receptor was identified in a female donor in good health, enrolled as a control in a pregnancy study. Sequenced here: peripheral blood, sampled in the second trimester of pregnancy. The chain's CDR3 is CASSLGFGGGYQPQHF. The CDR3 coding sequence is TGCGCCAGCAGCTTGGGTTTCGGTGGGGGGTACCAGCCCCAGCATTTT.